The table lists the clone carrying this T cell receptor (beta chain) with many counts. Its antigen is still unknown. The source of the sample is a study of identical twins. TCRdb re-called the 5' RACE reads with MiXCR, one entry per CDR3 protein. The sample includes some 500,000 distinct CDR3 sequences, just under 10% seen only once; the top ten take approximately 3.2%. Study-wide results and limits: Abundant beta clonotypes from cord blood bore fewer insertions; memory repertoires lacked this pattern.

The CDR3 contains 15 residues. The ends lost 0 bases at V and 5 bases at J; junction bases unmatched: 10. The germline CDR1 and CDR2 sequences are DFQATT and SNEGSKA (reference sequence). The same sample was also studied in work on yellow fever vaccine responses in identical twins. That investigation notes: Twin vaccine T cell responses reportedly seemed partly convergent, partly personalized.

The receptor was isolated from a woman aged 18 to 35 in good health. Sequencing input: PBMCs. This chain uses TRBV20-1 with TRBJ2-7; 7 bases are shared with TRBD2. DNA for the CDR3: TGCAGTGCTAGAGATGAGTTCGGGGGGATCGACGAGCAGTACTTC. Encoded protein: CSARDEFGGIDEQYF.